The next 18 T cell receptor beta chains were all read from a single sample in a study of T cell clonality in common variable immunodeficiency. Profiling relied on immunoSEQ multiplex PCR, and the TCRdb table lists in-frame clones only, not all of them. There are 51,000 or so clones in the sample, none observed a single time. The specimen sequenced was peripheral blood mononuclear cells. The receptors here all came from a person aged 18-70 years in good health.

This clone was seen at least ten times. CDR3 in amino acids: CASSRAGQDNGGYTF. The covered CDR3 bases are TGTGCCAGCAGCCGAGCGGGACAGGACAACGGGGGC. The chain couples TRBV4-2 to TRBJ1-2; TRBD1 agrees at 8 bases. The read terminates 3 residues ahead of where the CDR3 ends, so the germline J gene completes it. CDR1 and CDR2 from the germline V gene are LGHNA and YNFKEQ. This CDR3 spans 15 amino acids.

Many counts were recorded for this clone. The DNA ends 3 residues before the CDR3 does, and the rest of the CDR3 is filled in from the germline J gene. The chain has TRBV6-2 or TRBV6-3 and TRBJ2-3, with 13 bases aligning to TRBD2. CDR3 size: 17 residues. Looked up from germline, CDR1 is MNHEY and CDR2 is SVGEGT. The CDR3 is CASTTPGTSGAPGTQYF. Partial CDR3 DNA: TGTGCCAGCACTACACCCGGGACTAGCGGGGCTCCAGGGACG.

This clone was recorded at least ten times. The read halts 3 residues ahead of the CDR3 end, with the missing end drawn from the germline J gene. This chain uses TRBV19 with TRBJ2-3; 7 bases align to TRBD2. V gave up 10 bases and J gave up 4 bases; unmatched junction bases: 5. CDR1 and CDR2 from the germline V gene are LNHDA and SQIVND (reference sequence). CDR3 size: 12 residues. The CDR3 here is CATAAGADTQYF. The DNA read from the CDR3 is TGTGCCACCGCCGCGGGAGCAGATACG.

This clone was counted a few times. Sequencing ends 3 residues short of the CDR3 end; the germline J gene provides the rest. This rearrangement joins TRBV18 to TRBJ1-1; 9 positions match TRBD1. The germline CDR1 and CDR2 sequences are KGHSH and LQKENI. This CDR3 contains 14 residues. V lost 9 bases and J lost 1; bases outside the gene matches: 6. CDR3 protein: CASLSQGANTEAFF. CDR3 DNA (partial): TGTGCCAGTCTTTCACAGGGGGCGAACACTGAA.

This clone was observed a few times. The CDR3 end lies 3 residues beyond the end of the read and is filled in from the germline J gene. This chain uses TRBV2 with TRBJ2-1; 10 bases are shared with TRBD2. The length of the CDR3 is 16 residues. Germline loops: CDR1 SNHLY, CDR2 FYNNEI. After removal of 2 bases from V and 2 bases from J, the junction contained 3 bases not matched to a gene. The CDR3: CASSERAGGAYNEQFF. CDR3 bases read: TGTGCCAGCAGTGAAAGAGCGGGGGGGGCCTACAATGAG.

This clone was detected ten times or more. The sequenced fragment ends 3 residues before the CDR3 boundary, so the rest is inferred from the germline J gene. V usage is TRBV7-2 and J usage is TRBJ2-2, with a weak D call TRBD1 (6 bases). The germline V and J ends were trimmed by 2 bases and 7 bases, with 11 bases remaining between them. This CDR3 is built from 14 residues. CDR1 and CDR2 (germline): SGHTA, FQGNSA. Incomplete CDR3 DNA: TGTGCCAGCAGCTTAAATTTAGGGGGCGGGGAG. Its protein product is CASSLNLGGGE. The whole CDR3 protein reads CASSLNLGGGELFF.

As regards this clone: The read falls 3 residues short of the CDR3 end, and the missing part is taken from the germline J gene. The genes are TRBV2 and TRBJ1-6, with a weak D call TRBD1 (5 bases). This CDR3 has 18 amino acids. V lost 4 bases and J 5 bases, leaving 21 bases between the germline ends. From germline, CDR1 is SNHLY and CDR2 FYNNEI. The CDR3 sequence: CASSGGKTPTGNNSPLHF. The DNA read from the CDR3 is TGTGCCAGCAGTGGGGGCAAGACGCCCACCGGGAATAATTCACCC.

This clone was counted many times. The observed sequence ends 3 residues before the CDR3 terminus, with the missing tail filled in from the germline J gene. V and J are TRBV5-6 and TRBJ2-7; D might be TRBD2 (6 bases). This CDR3 spans 14 amino acids. The germline V gene encodes CDR1 SGHDT and CDR2 YYEEEE. V was clipped by 4 bases and J by 6 bases, with 17 bases between them. The covered CDR3 bases are TGTGCCAGCAGCCAGGGACTGCCCTCTGGCGAG. Protein: CASSQGLPSGE. The whole CDR3 region reads CASSQGLPSGEQYF.

This clone has ten or more counts. Partial CDR3 DNA: TGCGCCAGCAGCTTGGTGGAGACATTGAATTCACCC. It translates to CASSLVETLNSP. Given in full, the CDR3 is CASSLVETLNSPLHF. The J gene is TRBJ1-6, the V gene TRBV5-1; D unresolved. The read ends 3 residues early relative to the CDR3; the germline J gene fills the gap. The germline V gene encodes CDR1 SGHRS and CDR2 YFSETQ. The CDR3 is 15 residues long. Deletions cut 0 bases from V and 7 bases from J, with 11 bases between.

This clone was seen ten or more times. The CDR3 end is not reached by the read, which stops 3 residues before it; the germline J gene fills it in. The chain has TRBV30 and TRBJ2-1, with D maybe TRBD1 (6 bases). V was shortened by 2 bases and J by 7 bases, with 30 bases between the two germline ends. Germline CDR1 reads GTSNPN; CDR2 reads SVGIG (reference sequence). CDR3 length equals 19 residues. The covered CDR3 bases are TGTGCCTGGAGTCCAACCTGGACAGCTCGCCACAGAACGGGGAATGAG. Translated, it gives CAWSPTWTARHRTGNE. The whole CDR3 protein is CAWSPTWTARHRTGNEQFF. The entire variable domain, with the rest obtained from reference TRBV30 and TRBJ2-1, is as follows: SQTIHQWPATLVQPVGSPLSLECTVEGTSNPNLYWYRQAAGRGLQLLFYSVGIGQISSEVPQNLSASRPQDRQFILSSKKLLLSDSGFYLCAWSPTWTARHRTGNEQFFGPGTRLTVL.

This clone was seen repeatedly, ten times or more. The read terminates 3 residues ahead of where the CDR3 ends, so the germline J gene completes it. This chain connects TRBV5-1 to TRBJ2-1; 13 bases fit TRBD2. Germline CDR1 SGHRS, CDR2 YFSETQ. The CDR3 has 19 residues. Trimming took 4 bases from V and 1 from J; bases not matched to a gene: 11. The sequenced part of the CDR3 DNA is TGCGCCAGCAGCCCGGAGGGACTAGCGGGATGGGAGTCCTACAATGAG. It is translated as CASSPEGLAGWESYNE. The full CDR3 protein is CASSPEGLAGWESYNEQFF.

This clone was seen repeatedly, ten times or more. The read falls 3 residues short of the CDR3 end, and the missing part is taken from the germline J gene. This chain links TRBV7-8 with TRBJ2-4, with D perhaps TRBD1 (6 bases). This CDR3 is built from 18 residues. The germline V gene has CDR1 SGHVS and CDR2 FQNEAQ. Trimming pared 1 base from V and 0 bases from J, leaving 16 bases between. CDR3 protein: CASSLGMTGFLAKNIQYF. CDR3 bases read: TGTGCCAGCAGCTTAGGGATGACAGGATTTCTAGCCAAAAACATT. Based on the CDR3 plus reference TRBV7-8 and TRBJ2-4, the full variable domain is GAGVSQSPRYKVAKRGQDVALRCDPISGHVSLFWYQQALGQGPEFLTYFQNEAQLDKSGLPSDRFFAERPEGSVSTLKIQRTQQEDSAVYLCASSLGMTGFLAKNIQYFGAGTRLSVL.

To note about this clone: With the read ending 3 residues before the CDR3 end, the germline J gene is used to fill in that end. The chain is built from TRBV5-1 and TRBJ2-7; D is possibly TRBD1 (5 bases). Deletions cut 3 bases from V and 2 bases from J, with 12 bases between. Germline CDR1 reads SGHRS; CDR2 reads YFSETQ. This CDR3 has 14 amino acids. The covered CDR3 bases are TGCGCCAGCAGCTGGAAGGACACAGCCTACGAG. Amino acid sequence: CASSWKDTAYE. The full CDR3 protein reads CASSWKDTAYEQYF.

Note on this clone: The read ends 3 residues early relative to the CDR3; the germline J gene fills the gap. V is TRBV7-9 and J is TRBJ2-7; D might be TRBD1 (6 bases). The germline gives CDR1 SEHNR, CDR2 FQNEAQ (reference sequence). CDR3 length: 13 residues. The V end was cut by 0 bases, the J end by 6 bases, with 9 bases between. Incomplete CDR3 DNA: TGTGCCAGCAGCTTAGCGGGGGCCGGCGAG. Protein: CASSLAGAGE. The whole CDR3 sequence reads CASSLAGAGEQYF.

Only a few counts were recorded for this clone. The read terminates 3 residues before the CDR3 end, so the remaining end is supplied by the germline J gene. This chain joins TRBV2 and TRBJ2-6, with D possibly TRBD1 on 6 matching bases. This CDR3 is built from 14 residues. Germline V gene lookup returns CDR1 SNHLY and CDR2 FYNNEI. With 6 bases removed from V and 0 bases from J, the gap between germline ends came to 6 bases. The covered CDR3 bases are TGTGCCAGCAGACAGGGCTCTGGGGCCAACGTC. Translated, it gives CASRQGSGANV. The full CDR3 protein reads CASRQGSGANVLTF. The whole variable domain, filled in from reference TRBV2 and TRBJ2-6, reads EPEVTQTPSHQVTQMGQEVILRCVPISNHLYFYWYRQILGQKVEFLVSFYNNEISEKSEIFDDQFSVERPDGSNFTLKIRSTKLEDSAMYFCASRQGSGANVLTFGAGSRLTVL.

A few counts support this clone. The read ends 3 residues shy of where the CDR3 ends; the end is completed using the germline J gene. Additional DNA sequences in this sample encode the identical CDR3. J is TRBJ2-5 and V is TRBV5-1; the match to TRBD1 covers 7 bases. The germline gives CDR1 SGHRS, CDR2 YFSETQ. Trimming cost V 0 bases and J 4 bases; bases outside gene matches: 0. The length of the CDR3 is 13 residues. Incomplete CDR3 DNA: TGCGCCAGCAGCTTGGGACAGGGAGAGACC. Translating it yields CASSLGQGET. The entire CDR3 protein is CASSLGQGETQYF. Full variable domain (remainder filled in from reference TRBV5-1 and TRBJ2-5): KAGVTQTPRYLIKTRGQQVTLSCSPISGHRSVSWYQQTPGQGLQFLFEYFSETQRNKGNFPGRFSGRQFSNSRSEMNVSTLELGDSALYLCASSLGQGETQYFGPGTRLLVL.

This clone was observed many times. The read is 3 residues too short to cover the CDR3 end, so that end is filled in from the germline J gene. The V and J genes are TRBV28 and TRBJ1-6, with 7 bases fitting TRBD1. The J segment lost 2 bases and the V segment lost 6 bases, leaving 13 bases of the junction unmatched. The CDR3 sequence is 18 residues long. The germline gives CDR1 MDHEN, CDR2 SYDVKM. The sequenced CDR3 bases are TGTGCCAGCAGCCCCCGGGGCCCGGGACAGACCTATAATTCACCC. Its translation: CASSPRGPGQTYNSP. The full-length CDR3 reads as CASSPRGPGQTYNSPLHF.

This clone was observed at least ten times. CDR3 residues: CASSRTGSNQPQHF. The covered CDR3 bases are TGTGCCAGCAGCCGGACAGGGTCGAATCAGCCC. This rearrangement joins TRBV5-6 to TRBJ1-5; 8 bases are shared with TRBD1. Sequencing ends 3 residues short of the CDR3 end; the germline J gene provides the rest. Trimming removed 4 bases from V and 4 bases from J; junction bases left unmatched: 4. There are 14 residues in the CDR3. Germline lookup yields CDR1 SGHDT and CDR2 YYEEEE.